This T cell receptor (beta chain) was identified during a study of T cells in Graves' hyperthyroidism and ophthalmopathy. Study summary: The blood sample was taken at first diagnosis, before treatment began. Points from the study as a whole: Clonotypes that were expanded in thyroid above 0.001 mostly appeared in blood too. Ophthalmopathy, as predicted by the model, came a median around 6 months after the prediction.

This CDR3 region has 16 residues. V dropped 3 bases and J dropped 9; count of bases not matched to a gene: 13. Amplification targeted TCR beta CDR3 regions from RNA transcripts. In the first-round RT-PCR of the TCR CDR3, the HTBI primer set was used. TCRdb processed the multiplex PCR reads anew with MiXCR; each CDR3 protein has one entry. The sample includes about 400,000 distinct CDR3 sequences, 15% seen only once; the top ten take 30% to 35%. This clonotype has just a few counts. Antigen: not known. Since a much larger clone is just one base distant, this may be a read error. The chain couples TRBV12-3 or TRBV12-4 to TRBJ2-1; TRBD1 aligns across 8 bases. The clonotype originates from a woman aged 25 to 39 with Graves' hyperthyroidism. Sequencing used blood. The CDR3 region has the DNA TGTGCCAGCAGTTTCCGCGACAGGGGAGTTTCCCGTGAGCAGTTCTTC. This encodes CASSFRDRGVSREQFF.